Listed below are T cell receptor beta chains from one sample, sequenced in a study of beta chain features in type 1 diabetes. Clones were sequenced by immunoSEQ multiplex PCR, and TCRdb holds only the in-frame ones, with some missing. The table includes around 200,000 clones, approximately 13% detected once. Sequencing was done on a sample of central memory CD4+ T cells from blood. Source of these receptors: a woman younger than 30 in good health. Each CDR3 is given without its conserved first and last residue.

CDR3 protein	CDR3 length	V gene	J gene
ASSGQGFDEQF	11	TRBV19	TRBJ2-1
ASSPQKAGGGNEQF	14	TRBV18	TRBJ2-1
ASSSGTASYEQY	12	TRBV5-1	TRBJ2-7
SVEKVQGSTEAF	12	TRBV29-1	TRBJ1-1
ASSARGQGGKETQY	14	TRBV9	TRBJ2-5
ASSLAGVLETQY	12	TRBV7-2	TRBJ2-5
ASSLNRAAQETQY	13	TRBV7-2	TRBJ2-5
ASSYLAGVSF	10	TRBV7-2	TRBJ2-1
ASSLVRNEQF	10	TRBV5-4	TRBJ2-1
ASSPYTANTGELF	13	TRBV18	TRBJ2-2
ATGREQGINQPQH	13	TRBV2	TRBJ1-5
ASSGGHKNTEAF	12	TRBV6-1	TRBJ1-1
ASSPPLDGTGELF	13	TRBV18	TRBJ2-2
AWSFTGQAQH	10	TRBV30	TRBJ1-5
SVVGGGPYEQY	11	TRBV29-1	TRBJ2-7